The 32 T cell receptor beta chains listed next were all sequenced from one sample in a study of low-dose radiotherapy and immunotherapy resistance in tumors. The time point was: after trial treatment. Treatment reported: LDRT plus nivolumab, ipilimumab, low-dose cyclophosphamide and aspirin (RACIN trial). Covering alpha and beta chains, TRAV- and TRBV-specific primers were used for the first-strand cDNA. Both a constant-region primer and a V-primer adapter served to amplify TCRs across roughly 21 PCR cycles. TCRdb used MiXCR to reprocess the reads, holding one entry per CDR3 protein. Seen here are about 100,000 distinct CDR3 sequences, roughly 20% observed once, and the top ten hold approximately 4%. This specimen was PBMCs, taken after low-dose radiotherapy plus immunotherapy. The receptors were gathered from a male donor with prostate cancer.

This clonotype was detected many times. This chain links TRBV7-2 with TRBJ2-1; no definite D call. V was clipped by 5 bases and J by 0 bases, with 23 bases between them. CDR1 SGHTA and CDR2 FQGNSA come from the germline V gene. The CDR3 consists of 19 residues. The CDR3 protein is CASSNRSSLPRRSYNEQFF. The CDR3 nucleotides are TGTGCCAGCAGCAATAGGTCCAGTCTCCCTCGCCGCTCCTACAATGAGCAGTTCTTC. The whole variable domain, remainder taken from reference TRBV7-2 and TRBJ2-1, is GAGVSQSPSNKVTEKGKDVELRCDPISGHTALYWYRQSLGQGLEFLIYFQGNSAPDKSGLPSDRFSAERTGGSVSTLTIQRTQQEDSAVYLCASSNRSSLPRRSYNEQFFGPGTRLTVL.

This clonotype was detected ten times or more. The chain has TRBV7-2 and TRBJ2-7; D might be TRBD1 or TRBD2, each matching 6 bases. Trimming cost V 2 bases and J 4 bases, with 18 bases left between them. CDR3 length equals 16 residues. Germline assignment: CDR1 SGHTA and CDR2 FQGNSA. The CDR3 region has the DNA TGTGCCAGCAGCTTAAAGAACGGGGGCAGGTCTTACGAGCAGTACTTC. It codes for CASSLKNGGRSYEQYF.

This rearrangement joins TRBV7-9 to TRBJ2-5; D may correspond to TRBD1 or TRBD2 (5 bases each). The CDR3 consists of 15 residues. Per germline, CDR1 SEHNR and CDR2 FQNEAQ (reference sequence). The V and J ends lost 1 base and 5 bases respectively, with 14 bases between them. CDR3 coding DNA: TGTGCCAGCAGCTTAGACGGGACGAGGACTGAGACCCAGTACTTC. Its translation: CASSLDGTRTETQYF.

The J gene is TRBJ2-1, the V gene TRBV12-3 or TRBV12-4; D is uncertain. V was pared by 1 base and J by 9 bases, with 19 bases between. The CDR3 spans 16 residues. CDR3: CASSLGTRPMDGEQFF. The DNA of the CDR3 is TGTGCCAGCAGTTTAGGAACCCGACCAATGGACGGTGAGCAGTTCTTC.

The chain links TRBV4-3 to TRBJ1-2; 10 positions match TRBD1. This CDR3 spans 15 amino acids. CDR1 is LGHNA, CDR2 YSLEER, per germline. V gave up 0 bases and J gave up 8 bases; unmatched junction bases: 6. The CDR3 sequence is CASSQDRTGGGGYTF. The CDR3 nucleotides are TGCGCCAGCAGCCAAGATAGGACAGGGGGAGGCGGCTACACCTTC.

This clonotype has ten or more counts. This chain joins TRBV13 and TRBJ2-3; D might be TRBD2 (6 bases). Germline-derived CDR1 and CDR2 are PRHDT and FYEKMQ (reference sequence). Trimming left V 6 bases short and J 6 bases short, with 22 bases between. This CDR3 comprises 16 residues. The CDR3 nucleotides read TGTGCCAGCAGTTTTTCGTCCGGGGGTGGTTCGGATACGCAGTATTTT. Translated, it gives CASSFSSGGGSDTQYF. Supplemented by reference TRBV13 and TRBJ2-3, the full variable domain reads AAGVIQSPRHLIKEKRETATLKCYPIPRHDTVYWYQQGPGQDPQFLISFYEKMQSDKGSIPDRFSAQQFSDYHSELNMSSLELGDSALYFCASSFSSGGGSDTQYFGPGTRLTVL.

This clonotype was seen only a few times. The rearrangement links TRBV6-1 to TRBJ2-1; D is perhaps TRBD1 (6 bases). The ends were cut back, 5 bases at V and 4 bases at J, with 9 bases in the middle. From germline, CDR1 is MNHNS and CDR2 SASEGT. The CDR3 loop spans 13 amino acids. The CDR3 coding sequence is TGTGCCAGCAGTTACAGGGCATACAATGAGCAGTTCTTC. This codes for CASSYRAYNEQFF.

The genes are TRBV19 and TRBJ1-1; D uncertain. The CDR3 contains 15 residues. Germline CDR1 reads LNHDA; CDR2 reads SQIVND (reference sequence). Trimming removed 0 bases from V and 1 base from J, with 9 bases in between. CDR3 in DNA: TGTGCCAGTAGTATAGAAGGCTTAACGAACACTGAAGCTTTCTTT. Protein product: CASSIEGLTNTEAFF. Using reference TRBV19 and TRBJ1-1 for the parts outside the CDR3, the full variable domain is DGGITQSPKYLFRKEGQNVTLSCEQNLNHDAMYWYRQDPGQGLRLIYYSQIVNDFQKGDIAEGYSVSREKKESFPLTVTSAQKNPTAFYLCASSIEGLTNTEAFFGQGTRLTVV.

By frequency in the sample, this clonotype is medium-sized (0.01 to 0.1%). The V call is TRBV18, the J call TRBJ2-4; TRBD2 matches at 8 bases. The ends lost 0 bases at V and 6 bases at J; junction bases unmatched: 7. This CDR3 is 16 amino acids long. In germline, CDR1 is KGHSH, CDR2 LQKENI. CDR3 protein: CASSPPVSGVLNIQYF. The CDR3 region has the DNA TGTGCCAGCTCACCACCGGTTAGCGGGGTGTTAAACATTCAGTACTTC.

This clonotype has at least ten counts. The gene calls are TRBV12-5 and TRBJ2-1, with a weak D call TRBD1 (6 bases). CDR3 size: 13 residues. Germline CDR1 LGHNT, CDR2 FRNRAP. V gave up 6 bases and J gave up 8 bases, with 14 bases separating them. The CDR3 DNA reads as TGTGCTAGTGGACCCCGGGCAGGGGATGAGCAGTTCTTC. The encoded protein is CASGPRAGDEQFF.

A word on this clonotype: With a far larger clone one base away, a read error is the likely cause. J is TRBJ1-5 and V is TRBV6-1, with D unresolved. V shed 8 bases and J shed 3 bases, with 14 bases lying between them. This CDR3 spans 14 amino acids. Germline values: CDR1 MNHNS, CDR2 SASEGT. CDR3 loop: CASGWRRNNQPQHF. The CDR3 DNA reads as TGTGCCAGCGGTTGGAGGAGGAACAATCAGCCCCAGCATTTT.

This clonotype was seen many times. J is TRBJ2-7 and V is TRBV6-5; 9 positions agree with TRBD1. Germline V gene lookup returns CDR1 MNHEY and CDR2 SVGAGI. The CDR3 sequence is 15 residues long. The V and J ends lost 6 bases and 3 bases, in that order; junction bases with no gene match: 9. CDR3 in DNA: TGTGCCAGCAGCCCCGGGACAGGGATCGACTACGAGCAGTACTTC. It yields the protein CASSPGTGIDYEQYF.

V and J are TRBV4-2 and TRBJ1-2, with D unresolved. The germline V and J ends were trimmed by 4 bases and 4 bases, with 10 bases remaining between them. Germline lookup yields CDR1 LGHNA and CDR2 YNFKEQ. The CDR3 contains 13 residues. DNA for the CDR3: TGTGCCAGCAGCCGAGGGTGGAGCTATGGCTACACCTTC. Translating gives CASSRGWSYGYTF.

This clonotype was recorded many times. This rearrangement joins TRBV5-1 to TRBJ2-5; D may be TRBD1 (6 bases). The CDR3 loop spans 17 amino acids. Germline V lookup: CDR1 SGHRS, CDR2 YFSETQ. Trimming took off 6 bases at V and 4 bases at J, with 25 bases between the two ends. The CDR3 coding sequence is TGCGCCAGCACCTTCGATGGAACAGGGTCGGCGGGAGAGACCCAGTACTTC. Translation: CASTFDGTGSAGETQYF.

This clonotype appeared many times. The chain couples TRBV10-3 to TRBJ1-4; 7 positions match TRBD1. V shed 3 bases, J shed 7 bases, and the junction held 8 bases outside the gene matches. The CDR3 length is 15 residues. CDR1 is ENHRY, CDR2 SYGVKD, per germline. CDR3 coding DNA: TGTGCCATCAGTGAACCGGGACAGAAGGGTGAAAAACTGTTTTTT. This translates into CAISEPGQKGEKLFF.

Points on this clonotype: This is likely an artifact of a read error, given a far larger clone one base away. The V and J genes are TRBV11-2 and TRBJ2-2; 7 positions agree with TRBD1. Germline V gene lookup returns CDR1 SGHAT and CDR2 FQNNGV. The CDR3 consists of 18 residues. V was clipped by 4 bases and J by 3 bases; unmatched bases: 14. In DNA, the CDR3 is TGTGCCAGCAGCTCCCGGGACAGCCGGATGATATACACCGGGGAGCTGTTTTTT. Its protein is CASSSRDSRMIYTGELFF.

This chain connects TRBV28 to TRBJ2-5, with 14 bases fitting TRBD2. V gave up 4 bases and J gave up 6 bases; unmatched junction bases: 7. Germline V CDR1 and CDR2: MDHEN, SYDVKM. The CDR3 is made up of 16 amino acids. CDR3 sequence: CASSSYGLAGGQTQYF. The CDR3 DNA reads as TGTGCCAGCAGTTCCTACGGACTAGCGGGAGGTCAGACCCAGTACTTC.

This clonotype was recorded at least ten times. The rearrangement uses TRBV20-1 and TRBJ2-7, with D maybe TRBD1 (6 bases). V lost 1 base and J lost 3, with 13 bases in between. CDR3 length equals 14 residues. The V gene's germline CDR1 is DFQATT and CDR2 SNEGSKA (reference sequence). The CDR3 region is CSARVERGSYEQYF. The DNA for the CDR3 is TGCAGTGCTAGAGTTGAGAGGGGGAGCTACGAGCAGTACTTC.

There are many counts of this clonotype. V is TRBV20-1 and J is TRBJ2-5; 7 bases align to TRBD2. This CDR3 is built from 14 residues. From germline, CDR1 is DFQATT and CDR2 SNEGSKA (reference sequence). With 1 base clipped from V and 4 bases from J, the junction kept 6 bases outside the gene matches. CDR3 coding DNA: TGCAGTGCTAGAGCACGACTAGCCCGAGAGACCCAGTACTTC. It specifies CSARARLARETQYF.

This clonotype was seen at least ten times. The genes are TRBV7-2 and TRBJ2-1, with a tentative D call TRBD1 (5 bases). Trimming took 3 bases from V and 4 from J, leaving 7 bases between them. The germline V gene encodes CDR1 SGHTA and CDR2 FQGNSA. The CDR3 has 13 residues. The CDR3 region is CASSLGQYNEQFF. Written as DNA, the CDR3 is TGTGCCAGCAGCTTGGGGCAGTACAATGAGCAGTTCTTC.

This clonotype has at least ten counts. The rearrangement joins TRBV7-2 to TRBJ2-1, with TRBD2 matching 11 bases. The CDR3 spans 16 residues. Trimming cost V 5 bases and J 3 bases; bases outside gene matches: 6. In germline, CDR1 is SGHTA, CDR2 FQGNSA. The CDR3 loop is CASSVIAGGHYNEQFF. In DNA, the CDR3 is TGTGCCAGCAGCGTAATAGCGGGGGGGCACTACAATGAGCAGTTCTTC. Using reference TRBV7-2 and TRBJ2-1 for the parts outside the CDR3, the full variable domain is GAGVSQSPSNKVTEKGKDVELRCDPISGHTALYWYRQSLGQGLEFLIYFQGNSAPDKSGLPSDRFSAERTGGSVSTLTIQRTQQEDSAVYLCASSVIAGGHYNEQFFGPGTRLTVL.

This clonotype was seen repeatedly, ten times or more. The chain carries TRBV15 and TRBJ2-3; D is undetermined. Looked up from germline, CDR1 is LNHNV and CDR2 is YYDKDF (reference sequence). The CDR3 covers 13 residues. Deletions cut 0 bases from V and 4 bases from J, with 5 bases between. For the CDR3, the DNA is TGTGCCACCAGCAGAGATCAAGCAGATACGCAGTATTTT. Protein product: CATSRDQADTQYF. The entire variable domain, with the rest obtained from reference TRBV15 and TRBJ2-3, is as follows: DAMVIQNPRYQVTQFGKPVTLSCSQTLNHNVMYWYQQKSSQAPKLLFHYYDKDFNNEADTPDNFQSRRPNTSFCFLDIRSPGLGDTAMYLCATSRDQADTQYFGPGTRLTVL.

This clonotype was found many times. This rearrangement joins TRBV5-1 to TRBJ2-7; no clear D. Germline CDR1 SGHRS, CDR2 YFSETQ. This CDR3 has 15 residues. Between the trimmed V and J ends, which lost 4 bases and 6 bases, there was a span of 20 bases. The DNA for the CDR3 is TGCGCCAGCAGCCCCGAGGCACTCCCATCGGGCGAGCAGTACTTC. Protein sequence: CASSPEALPSGEQYF.

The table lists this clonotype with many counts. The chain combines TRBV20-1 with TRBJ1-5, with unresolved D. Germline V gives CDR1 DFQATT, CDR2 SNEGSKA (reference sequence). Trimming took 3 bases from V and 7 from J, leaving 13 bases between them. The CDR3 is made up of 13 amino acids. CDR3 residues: CSASGGLGQPQHF. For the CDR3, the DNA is TGCAGTGCTAGCGGTGGATTAGGACAGCCCCAGCATTTT.

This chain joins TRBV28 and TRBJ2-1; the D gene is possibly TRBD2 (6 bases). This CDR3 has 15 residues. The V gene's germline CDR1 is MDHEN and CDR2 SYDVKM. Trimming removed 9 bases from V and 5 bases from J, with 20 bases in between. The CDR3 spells CASSPRGSRDNEQFF. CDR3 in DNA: TGTGCCAGTAGCCCTCGGGGGTCGAGAGACAATGAGCAGTTCTTC.

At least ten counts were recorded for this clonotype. As DNA, the CDR3 is TGCAGTGCTAGAAGTGCTAGCGGGGGGGCGAGGCAAGAGACCCAGTACTTC. Translating gives CSARSASGGARQETQYF. The chain joins TRBV20-1 to TRBJ2-5, with 12 nucleotides matching TRBD2. The CDR3 is made up of 17 amino acids. In germline, CDR1 is DFQATT, CDR2 SNEGSKA (reference sequence). Trimming cost V 2 bases and J 2 bases; bases outside gene matches: 9.

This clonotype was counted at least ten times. This CDR3 reads CASSPGTYEQYF. The CDR3 DNA sequence: TGTGCCAGCTCACCTGGAACCTACGAGCAGTACTTC. The rearrangement uses TRBV18 and TRBJ2-7; no firm D call. V dropped 3 bases and J dropped 2 bases, with 5 bases sitting between them. Per the germline V gene, CDR1 is KGHSH and CDR2 is LQKENI. The CDR3 runs 12 residues.

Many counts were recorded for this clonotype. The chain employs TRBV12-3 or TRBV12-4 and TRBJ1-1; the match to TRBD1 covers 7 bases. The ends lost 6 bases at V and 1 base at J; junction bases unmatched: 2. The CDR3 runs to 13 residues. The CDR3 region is CASRRQGNTEAFF. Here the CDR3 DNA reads TGTGCCAGCAGAAGACAGGGGAACACTGAAGCTTTCTTT.

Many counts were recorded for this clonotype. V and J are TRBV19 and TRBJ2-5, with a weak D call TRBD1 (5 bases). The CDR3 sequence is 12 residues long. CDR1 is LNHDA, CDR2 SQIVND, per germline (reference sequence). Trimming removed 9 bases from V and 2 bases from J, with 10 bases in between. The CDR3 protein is CASSQGQETQYF. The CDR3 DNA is TGTGCCAGCAGTCAGGGTCAAGAGACCCAGTACTTC.

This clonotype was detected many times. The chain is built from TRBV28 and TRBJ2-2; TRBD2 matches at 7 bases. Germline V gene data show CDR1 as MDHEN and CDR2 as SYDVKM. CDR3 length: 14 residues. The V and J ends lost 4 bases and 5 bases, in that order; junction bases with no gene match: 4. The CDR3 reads CASSSSGGTGELFF. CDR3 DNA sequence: TGTGCCAGCAGTTCATCGGGGGGAACCGGGGAGCTGTTTTTT. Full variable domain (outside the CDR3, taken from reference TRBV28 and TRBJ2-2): DVKVTQSSRYLVKRTGEKVFLECVQDMDHENMFWYRQDPGLGLRLIYFSYDVKMKEKGDIPEGYSVSREKKERFSLILESASTNQTSMYLCASSSSGGTGELFFGEGSRLTVL.

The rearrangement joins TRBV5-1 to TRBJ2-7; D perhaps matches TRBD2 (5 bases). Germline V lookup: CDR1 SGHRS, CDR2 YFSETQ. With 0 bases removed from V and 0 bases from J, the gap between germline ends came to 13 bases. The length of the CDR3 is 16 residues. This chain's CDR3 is CASSLARGPSSYEQYF. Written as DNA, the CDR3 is TGCGCCAGCAGCTTGGCCCGCGGGCCTAGCTCCTACGAGCAGTACTTC.

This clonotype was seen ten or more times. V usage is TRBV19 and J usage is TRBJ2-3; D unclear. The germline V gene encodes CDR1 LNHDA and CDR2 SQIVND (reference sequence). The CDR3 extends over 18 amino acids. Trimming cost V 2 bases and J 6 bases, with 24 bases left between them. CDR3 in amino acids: CASSILKERGSLRDTQYF. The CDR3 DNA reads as TGTGCCAGTAGTATACTTAAGGAGCGAGGATCTTTGAGGGATACGCAGTATTTT.